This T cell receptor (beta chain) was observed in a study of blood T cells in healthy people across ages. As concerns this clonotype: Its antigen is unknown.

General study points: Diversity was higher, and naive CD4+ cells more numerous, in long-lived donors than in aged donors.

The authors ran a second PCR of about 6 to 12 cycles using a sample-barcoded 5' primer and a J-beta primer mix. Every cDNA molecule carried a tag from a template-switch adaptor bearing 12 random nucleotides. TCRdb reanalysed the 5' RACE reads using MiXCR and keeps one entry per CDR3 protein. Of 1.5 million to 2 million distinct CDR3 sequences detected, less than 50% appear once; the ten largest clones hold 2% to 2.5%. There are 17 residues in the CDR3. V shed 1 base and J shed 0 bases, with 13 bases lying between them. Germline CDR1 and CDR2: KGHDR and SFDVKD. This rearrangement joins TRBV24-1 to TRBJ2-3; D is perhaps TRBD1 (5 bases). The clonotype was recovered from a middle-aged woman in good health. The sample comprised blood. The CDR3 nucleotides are TGTGCCACCAGTGATTTAGGACGGGCAGGGAGCACAGATACGCAGTATTTT. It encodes CATSDLGRAGSTDTQYF.